Given below is one T cell receptor beta chain in context. This sample was taken from a study of blood T cell repertoires in COVID-19. Study details: Nucleic acid was either cDNA or gDNA, and it came from T cells, B-cell-depleted T cells, or PBMCs.

Sequencing was performed with immunoSEQ multiplex PCR; in TCRdb, only in-frame clones are kept and a portion is missing. The repertoire holds 200,000 or so clones, with roughly nine tenths as singletons. The ends were cut back, 3 bases at V and 3 bases at J, with 6 bases in the middle. The germline V gene encodes CDR1 MDHEN and CDR2 SYDVKM. This CDR3 has 13 amino acids. Source material: peripheral blood. This chain links TRBV28 with TRBJ2-1; D is unclear. The receptor was derived from a man aged 65 to 85 with active or convalescent COVID-19. CDR3 nucleotides: TGTGCCAGCAGTTTCGCGGACTACAATGAGCAGTTCTTC. Its protein product is CASSFADYNEQFF.